This T cell receptor (beta chain) was profiled in a study of T-cell memory formation after mild COVID-19. Study-level information: Across donors, TCR clusters were largely donor specific.

CDR3 length: 14 residues. With V trimmed by 5 bases and J by 6 bases, 6 bases remained unmatched. Germline CDR1 and CDR2: MNHEY and SVGEGT. This clonotype was counted many times. MiXCR, applied by TCRdb to the 5' RACE reads, yields one record per CDR3 protein. The sample gives 25,000 to 30,000 distinct CDR3 sequences, about 16% of which show up once; about 1.4% is in the top ten. This rearrangement joins TRBV6-2 or TRBV6-3 to TRBJ2-2; 7 nucleotides match TRBD2. Source material: PBMCs or a T cell subset sorted from them (not recorded which). This sequence originates from an adult who had mild COVID-19 (a few samples of this study predate the infection). Cell type and time point are not known. CDR3 sequence (DNA): TGTGCCAGCAGTACTAGCGTCCCCCCCGGGGAGCTGTTTTTT. This gives the protein CASSTSVPPGELFF.